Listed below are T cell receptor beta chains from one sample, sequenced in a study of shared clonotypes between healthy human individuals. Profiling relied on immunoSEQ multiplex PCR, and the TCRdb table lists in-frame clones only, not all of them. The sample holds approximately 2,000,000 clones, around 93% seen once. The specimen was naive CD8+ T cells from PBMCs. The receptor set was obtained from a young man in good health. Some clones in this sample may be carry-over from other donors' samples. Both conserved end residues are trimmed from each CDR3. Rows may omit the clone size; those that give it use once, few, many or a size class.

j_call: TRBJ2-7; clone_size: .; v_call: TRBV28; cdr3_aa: ASSPVRGARYEQY
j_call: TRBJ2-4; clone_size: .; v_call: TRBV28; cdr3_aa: ASSRDRSAKNIQY
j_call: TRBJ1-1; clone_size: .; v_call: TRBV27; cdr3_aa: ASSLGPGTRTEAF
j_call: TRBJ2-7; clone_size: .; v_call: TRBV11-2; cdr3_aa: ASSLGRGSSYEQY
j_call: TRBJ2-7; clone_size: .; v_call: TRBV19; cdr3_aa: ASSIVGQGRDEQY
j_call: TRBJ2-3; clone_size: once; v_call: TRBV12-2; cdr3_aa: ASRLPRASGYTDTQY
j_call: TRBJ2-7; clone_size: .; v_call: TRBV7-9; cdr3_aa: ASSFPGQEGREQY
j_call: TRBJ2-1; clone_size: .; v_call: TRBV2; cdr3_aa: ASSEMALTLDEQF
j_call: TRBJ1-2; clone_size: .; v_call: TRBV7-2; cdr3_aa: ASSDRGTRGYT
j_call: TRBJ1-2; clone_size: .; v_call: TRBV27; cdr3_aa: ASSLRAGGGYT
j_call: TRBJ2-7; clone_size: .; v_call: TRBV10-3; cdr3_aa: ATAQGVYEQY
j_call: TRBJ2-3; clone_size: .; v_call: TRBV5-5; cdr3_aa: ASRGSRFRTDTQY
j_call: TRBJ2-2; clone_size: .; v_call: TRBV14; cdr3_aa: ASSRYRGAGELF
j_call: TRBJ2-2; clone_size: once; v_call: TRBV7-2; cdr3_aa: ASSLFGATNTGELF
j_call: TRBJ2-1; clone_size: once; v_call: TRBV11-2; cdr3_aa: ASSFLRGNEQF
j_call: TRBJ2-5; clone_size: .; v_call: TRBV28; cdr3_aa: ASSLVVKETQY
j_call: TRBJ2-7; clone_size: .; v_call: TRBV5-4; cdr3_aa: ASSYLAGGTYEQY
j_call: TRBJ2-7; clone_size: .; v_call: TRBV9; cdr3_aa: ASSPRTSGAQDYEQY
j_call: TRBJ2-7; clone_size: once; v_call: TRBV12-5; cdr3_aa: AGLAGVWEQY
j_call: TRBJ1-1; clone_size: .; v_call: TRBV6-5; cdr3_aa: ASSYDWGYTEAF
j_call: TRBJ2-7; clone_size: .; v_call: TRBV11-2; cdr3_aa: ASSLSGTGSYEQY
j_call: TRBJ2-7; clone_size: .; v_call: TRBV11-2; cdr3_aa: ASSSGFPGEQY
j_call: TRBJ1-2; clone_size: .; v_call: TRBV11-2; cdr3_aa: ASSFGGTGDYGYT
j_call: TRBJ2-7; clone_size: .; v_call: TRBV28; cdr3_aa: ASSSPGQGFHEQY
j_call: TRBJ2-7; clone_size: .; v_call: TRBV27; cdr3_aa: ASSPGTSGLYEQY
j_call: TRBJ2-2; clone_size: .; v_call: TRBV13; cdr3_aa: ASTSVNTGELF
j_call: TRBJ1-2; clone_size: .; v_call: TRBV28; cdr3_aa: ASMWRLQGADYGYT
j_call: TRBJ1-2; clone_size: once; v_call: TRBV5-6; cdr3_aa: ASSSRDRRTYGYT
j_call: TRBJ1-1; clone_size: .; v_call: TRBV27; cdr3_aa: ARIPAGDSYLNTEAF
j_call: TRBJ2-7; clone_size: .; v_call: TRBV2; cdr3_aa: ASSGRDRAYEQY
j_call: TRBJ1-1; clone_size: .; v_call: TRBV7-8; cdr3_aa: ASSFQGFGAGTEAF
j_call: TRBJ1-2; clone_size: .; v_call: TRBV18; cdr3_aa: ASSPRALPDDYGYT
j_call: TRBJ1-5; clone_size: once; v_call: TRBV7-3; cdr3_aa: ASSLLVNNQPQH
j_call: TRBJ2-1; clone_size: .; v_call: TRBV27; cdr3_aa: ATGASGAEQF
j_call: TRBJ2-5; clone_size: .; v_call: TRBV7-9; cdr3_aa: ASSLVGGRNQETQY
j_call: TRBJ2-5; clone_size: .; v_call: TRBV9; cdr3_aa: ASSVAIAGGETQY
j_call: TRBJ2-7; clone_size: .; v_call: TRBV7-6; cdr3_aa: ASSMGTGKEQY
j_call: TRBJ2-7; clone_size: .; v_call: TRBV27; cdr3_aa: ASSPWTGAYEQY
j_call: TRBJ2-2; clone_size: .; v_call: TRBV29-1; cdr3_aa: SVPTGNTGELF
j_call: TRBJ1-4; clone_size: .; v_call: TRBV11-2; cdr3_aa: ASSNSRDSEKLF
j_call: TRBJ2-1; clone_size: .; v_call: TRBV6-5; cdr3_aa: ASSLLAGSGREQF
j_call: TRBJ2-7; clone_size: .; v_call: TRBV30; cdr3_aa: AWSALGEQY
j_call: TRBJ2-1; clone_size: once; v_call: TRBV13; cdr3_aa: ASSSGRTYNEQF
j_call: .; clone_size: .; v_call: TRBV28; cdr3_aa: ASSSTGFTYEQY
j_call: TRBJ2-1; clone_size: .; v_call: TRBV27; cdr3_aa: ASSRQGSYNEQF
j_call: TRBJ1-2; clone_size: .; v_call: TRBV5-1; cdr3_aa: ASSSNPGQGNYGYT
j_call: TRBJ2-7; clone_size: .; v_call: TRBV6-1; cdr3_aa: ASKAGRSGTYEQY
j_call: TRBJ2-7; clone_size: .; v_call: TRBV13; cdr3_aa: ASSSWTEPYEQY
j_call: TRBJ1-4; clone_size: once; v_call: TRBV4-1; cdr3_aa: ASSQRTGSEKLF
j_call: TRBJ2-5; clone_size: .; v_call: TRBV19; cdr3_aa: ASRDRGYQETQY
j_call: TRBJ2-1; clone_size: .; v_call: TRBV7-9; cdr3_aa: ASSLFGPRNNEQF